By share, the clone carrying this TCR beta chain ranks as medium-sized (0.01 to 0.1%). The antigen is unknown. Profiled with immunoSEQ multiplex PCR; TCRdb holds only in-frame clones, not every one. Here the sample spans roughly 68,000 clones, 74% being singletons. This sample was taken from a study of a mutant IDH1 vaccine in newly diagnosed glioma. Study as a whole: Vaccination followed radiotherapy alone by 4-6 weeks, or accompanied temozolomide cycles. There were roughly 62% males and around 38% females among treated patients, whose mean age was roughly 40 years. Most patients had radiochemotherapy with temozolomide before enrollment; others had one alone. V12 fell at week 35 and V13, the study end, at week 47.

This sample's time point: week 35, safety follow-up. Every vaccine dose comprised 300 ug of mutant IDH1 20-mer peptide plus topical imiquimod. The CDR3 totals 14 residues. V was cut by 3 bases and J by 5 bases, with 13 bases left in between. The germline V gene has CDR1 LNHDA and CDR2 SQIVND (reference sequence). The gene calls are TRBV19 and TRBJ1-1; a weak D match, TRBD1 (5 bases). The receptor comes from a man aged 50-59 years with glioma. Sequencing used PBMCs, obtained from a glioma patient whose treatment included an IDH1 peptide vaccine. CDR3 loop: CASSIDPRGTEAFF. CDR3 DNA sequence: TGTGCCAGTAGTATTGATCCTCGGGGGACTGAAGCTTTCTTT. The complete variable domain, with remaining parts taken from reference TRBV19 and TRBJ1-1, reads DGGITQSPKYLFRKEGQNVTLSCEQNLNHDAMYWYRQDPGQGLRLIYYSQIVNDFQKGDIAEGYSVSREKKESFPLTVTSAQKNPTAFYLCASSIDPRGTEAFFGQGTRLTVV.